These 2 T cell receptor beta chains were sequenced from one sample in a study of shared clonotypes between healthy human individuals. Profiling relied on immunoSEQ multiplex PCR, and the TCRdb table lists in-frame clones only, not all of them. Among 2.3 million or so clones, over 90% were seen once, and the ten largest hold under 0.45%. The sample comprised naive CD4+ T cells from PBMCs. Described subset: CD45RA+ positively selected. The receptors were gathered from a man between 18 and 29 years old in good health. Some clones in this sample may be carry-over from other donors' samples.

This rearrangement joins TRBV29-1 to TRBJ1-1, with D tentatively TRBD1 (6 bases). The CDR3 runs to 13 residues. V dropped 5 bases and J dropped 5 bases, with 15 bases sitting between them. Germline V gene lookup returns CDR1 SQVTM and CDR2 ANQGSEA. DNA of the CDR3: TGCAGCGTTTTCAGGGGAAGTAATACTGAAGCTTTCTTT. Translated: CSVFRGSNTEAFF. The whole variable domain, filled in from reference TRBV29-1 and TRBJ1-1, reads SAVISQKPSRDICQRGTSLTIQCQVDSQVTMMFWYRQQPGQSLTLIATANQGSEATYESGFVIDKFPISRPNLTFSTLTVSNMSPEDSSIYLCSVFRGSNTEAFFGQGTRLTVV.

This chain joins TRBV7-8 and TRBJ2-5, with D perhaps matching TRBD1 or TRBD2 (5 bases each). The V and J ends lost 5 bases and 3 bases respectively, with 13 bases between them. This CDR3 is built from 14 residues. Germline-derived CDR1 and CDR2 are SGHVS and FQNEAQ. DNA for the CDR3: TGTGCCAGCAGCCCACCGGGGACGAAAGAGACCCAGTACTTC. The encoded protein is CASSPPGTKETQYF.